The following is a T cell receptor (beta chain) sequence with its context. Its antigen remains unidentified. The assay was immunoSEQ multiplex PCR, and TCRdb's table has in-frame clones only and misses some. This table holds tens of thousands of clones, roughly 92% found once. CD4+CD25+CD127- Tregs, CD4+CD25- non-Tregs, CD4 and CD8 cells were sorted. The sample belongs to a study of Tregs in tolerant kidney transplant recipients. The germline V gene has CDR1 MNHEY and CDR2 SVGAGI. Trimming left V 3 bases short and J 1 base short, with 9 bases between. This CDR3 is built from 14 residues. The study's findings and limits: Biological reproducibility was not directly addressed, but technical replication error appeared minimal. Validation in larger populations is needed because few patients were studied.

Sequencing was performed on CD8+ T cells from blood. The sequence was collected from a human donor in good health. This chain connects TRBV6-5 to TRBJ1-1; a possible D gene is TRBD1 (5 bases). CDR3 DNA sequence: TGTGCCAGCAGTTATTATGGGGCGAACACTGAAGCTTTCTTT. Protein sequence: CASSYYGANTEAFF.